This entry lists 8 T cell receptor beta chains sequenced from one sample in a study of vaccination effects on CD4 cells after COVID-19. Clones were read by immunoSEQ multiplex PCR, and TCRdb kept only the in-frame ones, dropping some. The sample includes 40,000 to 45,000 clones, around three quarters of them seen just once. Their antigen targets remain unknown. Within the ViraFEST assay, antigen-specific CD4+ T cells underwent expansion with viral peptide pools prior to sequencing. Cells that had been cultured for 10 days were the source of isolated CD4+ T cells. Testing of the vaccine recipients showed negative nucleocapsid antibodies and no prior SARS-CoV-2 infection. Here the sequenced sample was CD4+ T cells from PBMCs cultured with SARS-CoV-2 spike peptides, taken before COVID-19 vaccination. All receptors derive from a human donor who received a COVID-19 vaccine.

This chain uses TRBV7-9 with TRBJ2-7; tentative D call: TRBD1 (5 bases). Trimming removed 5 bases at V and 2 bases at J, with 16 bases between. Looked up from germline, CDR1 is SEHNR and CDR2 is FQNEAQ (reference sequence). The CDR3 is made up of 15 amino acids. The CDR3 loop reads CASSEWGDSTYEQYV. CDR3 nucleotides: TGTGCCAGCAGCGAATGGGGCGACAGTACCTACGAGCAGTACGTC.

This clone was seen a few times. The V call is TRBV6-5, the J call TRBJ2-3, with D hard to call. From germline, CDR1 is MNHEY and CDR2 SVGAGI. V shed 0 bases and J shed 8 bases, with 6 bases lying between them. The CDR3 extends over 12 amino acids. Here the CDR3 reads CASSYSWGTQYF. The CDR3, as DNA: TGTGCCAGCAGTTACTCCTGGGGTACGCAGTATTTT.

This chain connects TRBV11-2 to TRBJ2-5; TRBD2 aligns across 13 bases. Per germline, CDR1 SGHAT and CDR2 FQNNGV. Trimming cost V 5 bases and J 4 bases; bases outside gene matches: 4. This CDR3 spans 15 amino acids. The CDR3 DNA reads TGTGCCAGCAGCCAACTAGCGGGGGGGTTAGAGACCCAGTACTTC. The encoded protein is CASSQLAGGLETQYF.

This clone has a handful of counts. This chain uses TRBV2 with TRBJ1-1, with 7 bases matching TRBD1. The CDR3 loop spans 15 amino acids. Germline CDR1 and CDR2: SNHLY and FYNNEI. With V trimmed by 2 bases and J by 1 base, 4 bases remained unmatched. CDR3 nucleotides: TGTGCCAGCAGTGAAAGGGGGCTCTGGAACACTGAAGCTTTCTTT. Amino acids: CASSERGLWNTEAFF. The whole variable domain, remainder taken from reference TRBV2 and TRBJ1-1, is EPEVTQTPSHQVTQMGQEVILRCVPISNHLYFYWYRQILGQKVEFLVSFYNNEISEKSEIFDDQFSVERPDGSNFTLKIRSTKLEDSAMYFCASSERGLWNTEAFFGQGTRLTVV.

This chain joins TRBV19 and TRBJ1-5; 7 bases agree with TRBD1. V dropped 4 bases and J dropped 0; count of bases not matched to a gene: 6. The CDR3 totals 16 residues. Germline assignment: CDR1 LNHDA and CDR2 SQIVND (reference sequence). CDR3 protein: CASSSRWDSSNQPQHF. The CDR3 bases are TGTGCCAGTAGTAGTCGGTGGGACAGTAGCAATCAGCCCCAGCATTTT.

V and J are TRBV5-1 and TRBJ2-5; D is perhaps TRBD2 (6 bases). Trimming took 1 base from V and 7 from J, leaving 20 bases between them. Germline assignment: CDR1 SGHRS and CDR2 YFSETQ. The CDR3 extends over 16 amino acids. The CDR3 DNA sequence: TGCGCCAGCAGCTTGCGGGGCGGTGGGGGGATGGCGACCCAGTACTTC. It is translated as CASSLRGGGGMATQYF. Full variable domain (missing parts from reference TRBV5-1 and TRBJ2-5): KAGVTQTPRYLIKTRGQQVTLSCSPISGHRSVSWYQQTPGQGLQFLFEYFSETQRNKGNFPGRFSGRQFSNSRSEMNVSTLELGDSALYLCASSLRGGGGMATQYFGPGTRLLVL.

The chain carries TRBV18 and TRBJ2-2, with D maybe TRBD1 (5 bases). V dropped 3 bases and J dropped 6 bases, with 17 bases sitting between them. CDR1 is KGHSH and CDR2 is LQKENI in the germline V gene. The CDR3 has 16 amino acids. CDR3 sequence reads: CASSPNPSRVAGELFF. The CDR3 region has the DNA TGTGCCAGCTCACCCAACCCGAGCAGGGTAGCCGGGGAGCTGTTTTTT.

This rearrangement joins TRBV6-5 to TRBJ1-2, with D possibly TRBD1 on 6 matching bases. Germline CDR1 MNHEY, CDR2 SVGAGI. Trimming took off 7 bases at V and 4 bases at J, with 13 bases between the two ends. CDR3 length: 13 amino acids. CDR3 sequence: CASKVGGGYGYTF. DNA for the CDR3: TGTGCCAGCAAGGTTGGAGGGGGCTATGGCTACACCTTC.